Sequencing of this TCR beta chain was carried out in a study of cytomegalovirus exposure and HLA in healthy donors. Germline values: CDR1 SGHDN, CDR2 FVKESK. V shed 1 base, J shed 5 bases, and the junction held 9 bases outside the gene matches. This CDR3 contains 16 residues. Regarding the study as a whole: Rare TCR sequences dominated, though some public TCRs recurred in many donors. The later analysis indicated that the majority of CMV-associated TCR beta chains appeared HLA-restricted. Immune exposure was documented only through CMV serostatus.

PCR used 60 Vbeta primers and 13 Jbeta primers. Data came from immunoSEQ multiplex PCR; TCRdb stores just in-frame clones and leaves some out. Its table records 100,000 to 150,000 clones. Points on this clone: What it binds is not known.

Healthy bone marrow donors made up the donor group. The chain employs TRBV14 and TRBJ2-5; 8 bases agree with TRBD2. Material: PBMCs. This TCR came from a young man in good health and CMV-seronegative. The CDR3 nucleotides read TGTGCCAGCAGCCAAGGGAGGTTAGCGGGAAGGGAGACCCAGTACTTC. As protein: CASSQGRLAGRETQYF.